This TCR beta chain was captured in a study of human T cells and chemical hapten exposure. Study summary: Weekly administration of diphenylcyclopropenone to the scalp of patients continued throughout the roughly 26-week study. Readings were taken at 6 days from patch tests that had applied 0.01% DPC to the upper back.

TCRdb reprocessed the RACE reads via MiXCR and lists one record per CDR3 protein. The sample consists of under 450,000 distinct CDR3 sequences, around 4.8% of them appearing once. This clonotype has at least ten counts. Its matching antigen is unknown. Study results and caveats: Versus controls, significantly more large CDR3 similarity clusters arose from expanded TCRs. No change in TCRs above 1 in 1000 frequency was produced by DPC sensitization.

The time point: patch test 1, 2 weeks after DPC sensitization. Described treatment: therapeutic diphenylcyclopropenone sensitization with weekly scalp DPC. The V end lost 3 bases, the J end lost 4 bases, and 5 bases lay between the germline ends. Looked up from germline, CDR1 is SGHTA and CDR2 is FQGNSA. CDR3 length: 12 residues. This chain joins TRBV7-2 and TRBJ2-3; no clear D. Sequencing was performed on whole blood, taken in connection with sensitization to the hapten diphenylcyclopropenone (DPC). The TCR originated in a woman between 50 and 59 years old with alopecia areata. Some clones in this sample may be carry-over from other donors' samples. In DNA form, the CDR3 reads TGTGCCAGCAGCTTTATGTCAGATACGCAGTATTTT. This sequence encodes CASSFMSDTQYF.